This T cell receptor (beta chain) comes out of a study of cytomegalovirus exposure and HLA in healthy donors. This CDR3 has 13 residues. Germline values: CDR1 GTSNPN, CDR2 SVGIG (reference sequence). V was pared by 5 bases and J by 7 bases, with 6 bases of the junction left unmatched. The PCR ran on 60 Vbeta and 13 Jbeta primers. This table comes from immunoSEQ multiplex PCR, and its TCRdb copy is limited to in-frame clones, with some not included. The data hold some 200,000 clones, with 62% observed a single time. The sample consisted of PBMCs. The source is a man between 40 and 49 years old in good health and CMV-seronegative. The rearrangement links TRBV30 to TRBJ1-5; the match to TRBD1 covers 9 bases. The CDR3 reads CAWSGTGYQPQHF. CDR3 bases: TGTGCCTGGTCCGGGACAGGGTACCAGCCCCAGCATTTT.